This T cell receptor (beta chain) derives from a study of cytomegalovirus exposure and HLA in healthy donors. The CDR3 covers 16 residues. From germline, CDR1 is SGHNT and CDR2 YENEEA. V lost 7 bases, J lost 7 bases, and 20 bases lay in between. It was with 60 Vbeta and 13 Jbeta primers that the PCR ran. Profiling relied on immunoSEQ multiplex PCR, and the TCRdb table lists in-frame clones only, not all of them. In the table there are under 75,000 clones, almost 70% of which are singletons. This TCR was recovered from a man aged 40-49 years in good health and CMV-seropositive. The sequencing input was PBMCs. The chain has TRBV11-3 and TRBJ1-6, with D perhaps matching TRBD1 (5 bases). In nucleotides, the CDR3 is TGTGCCAGCAACCGAATGGGAGGGGAAGGAAATTCACCCCTCCACTTT. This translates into CASNRMGGEGNSPLHF.